The T cell receptor (beta chain) described here comes from a study of CDR3 diversity in severe acne (dated 2019 in TCRdb). As regards this clonotype: Its antigen specificity is not known. Per-nucleotide qualities are absent, and no much larger clonotype sits a single base away.

CDR1 SQVTM and CDR2 ANQGSEA were looked up in the germline V gene. Deletion took 2 bases off V and 0 bases off J, with a span of 8 bases between the germline ends. The CDR3, cysteine through phenylalanine, is 15 amino acids long. CDR3 DNA is the only sequence kept; it has 45 bases, read in frame from the first base. The library came from PCR. Sequencing was carried out with an Illumina HiSeq 2000. Starting from the raw public reads, TCRdb applied fastp trimming at Q25, assembled clones with MiXCR and retained in-frame beta chains. Every entry covers one CDR3 protein and lists the most common genes and DNA from its rows. For this sample the table gives around 94,000 distinct CDR3 sequences, of which around 56% were detected only once. The biggest ten clones account for over 10% of the sample.

The receptor's source is a male donor with acne. The chain employs TRBV29-1 and TRBJ2-6; the D gene is perhaps TRBD1, from 5 matching bases. Sequenced input: blood. The CDR3 region has the sequence CSVETRASGANVLTF. At the DNA level, the sequence is TGCAGCGTTGAAACCAGGGCCTCTGGGGCCAACGTCCTGACTTTC.